The clone carrying this T cell receptor (beta chain) has more than one count but fewer than ten. This record belongs to a study of identical twins. Germline V gives CDR1 MNHNS, CDR2 SASEGT. V gave up 7 bases and J gave up 0 bases, with 15 bases separating them. The CDR3 has 15 residues. TCRdb analysed the 5' RACE reads with MiXCR anew, one entry per CDR3 protein. The repertoire holds about 190,000 distinct CDR3 sequences, about 15% seen once, with 35% to 50% in the top ten. A further study also used this sample, focusing on T cells expressing NK-cell markers. That paper states: Restriction of the sorted population to alpha-beta TCR T cells was achieved in several experiments with an anti-gamma-delta TCR antibody.

The sequence came from a woman in her late teens or twenties in good health. This chain uses TRBV6-1 with TRBJ1-1; D uncertain. The sample comprised CD8+ T cells sorted from blood. Here the CDR3 reads CASTGPGLMNTEAFF. Written as DNA, the CDR3 is TGTGCCAGCACCGGACCCGGGCTGATGAACACTGAAGCTTTCTTT.